The 18 T cell receptor beta chains below were found in one sample sequenced in a study of CD8 T cells in Susac syndrome. Random hexamers were used to reverse transcribe 0.5 to 1 ug of RNA. TCRdb fed the immunoSEQ multiplex PCR reads into MiXCR, producing one record per CDR3 protein. Of 80,000 or so distinct CDR3 sequences in the sample, 90% to 97% were seen once. The sample comprised CD8+ T cells from PBMCs. These receptors were taken from a human donor with Susac syndrome.

The V call is TRBV4-3, the J call TRBJ2-2; TRBD2 matches at 11 bases. Germline-derived CDR1 and CDR2 are LGHNA and YSLEER. J lost 5 bases, V lost 1 base, and 3 bases had no gene match. The CDR3 has 16 residues. Written as DNA, the CDR3 is TGCGCCAGCAGCCAAGTACTAGCGGGAGAGACCGGGGAGCTGTTTTTT. This translates into CASSQVLAGETGELFF.

The chain carries TRBV29-1 and TRBJ2-3, with 9 positions matching TRBD1. The germline CDR1 and CDR2 sequences are SQVTM and ANQGSEA. J gave up 4 bases and V 5 bases, and 7 bases lay outside the gene matches. This CDR3 contains 14 residues. The CDR3 sequence is CSVPRQGGSDTQYF. The CDR3, as DNA: TGCAGCGTTCCTAGACAGGGGGGCTCAGATACGCAGTATTTT.

The gene calls are TRBV13 and TRBJ2-5, with D perhaps TRBD1 (6 bases). Germline V gene lookup returns CDR1 PRHDT and CDR2 FYEKMQ (reference sequence). The CDR3 totals 17 residues. V was trimmed by 4 bases and J by 4 bases, leaving 22 bases between them. CDR3 DNA: TGTGCCAGCAGCTCGGACTCAGGGGCCCGCCTGTCAGAGACCCAGTACTTC. Amino acids: CASSSDSGARLSETQYF.

The genes are TRBV15 and TRBJ1-2; 8 nucleotides line up with TRBD1. Germline V gene lookup returns CDR1 LNHNV and CDR2 YYDKDF (reference sequence). This CDR3 has 14 amino acids. The V gene end was trimmed by 4 bases and the J gene end by 4 bases; junction bases not matched to a gene: 5. The CDR3 DNA follows: TGTGCCACCAGCACCGCCGACAGGGGCTATGGCTACACCTTC. It is translated as CATSTADRGYGYTF. The entire variable domain, with the rest obtained from reference TRBV15 and TRBJ1-2, is as follows: DAMVIQNPRYQVTQFGKPVTLSCSQTLNHNVMYWYQQKSSQAPKLLFHYYDKDFNNEADTPDNFQSRRPNTSFCFLDIRSPGLGDTAMYLCATSTADRGYGYTFGSGTRLTVV.

V is TRBV29-1 and J is TRBJ1-2; D is unresolved. The V end was cut by 7 bases, the J end by 6 bases, with 24 bases between. Germline V gives CDR1 SQVTM, CDR2 ANQGSEA. The CDR3 sequence is 15 residues long. Here the CDR3 reads CSAASPLQFPHGYTF. For the CDR3, the DNA is TGCAGCGCCGCGTCTCCCCTGCAGTTTCCCCATGGCTACACCTTC.

The chain recombines TRBV20-1 with TRBJ2-7; 7 nucleotides align to TRBD1. From germline, CDR1 is DFQATT and CDR2 SNEGSKA (reference sequence). This CDR3 has 14 residues. V lost 4 bases and J lost 3; bases outside the gene matches: 9. The DNA of the CDR3 is TGCAGTGCTACCGACAGGGTAAATCTCTACGAGCAGTACTTC. Residues: CSATDRVNLYEQYF.

The chain couples TRBV9 to TRBJ2-1; 11 bases are a match to TRBD2. The V segment lost 4 bases and the J segment 8 bases; nucleotides outside the gene matches: 8. This CDR3 spans 15 amino acids. Germline loops: CDR1 SGDLS, CDR2 YYNGEE. The CDR3 sequence is CASSQTSGRVYEQFF. CDR3 DNA: TGTGCCAGCAGCCAAACTAGCGGGAGAGTTTATGAGCAGTTCTTC.

The chain combines TRBV20-1 with TRBJ1-2; possibly TRBD1 for D (6 bases). This CDR3 comprises 12 residues. Deletions cut 6 bases from V and 4 bases from J, with 12 bases between. Germline CDR1 DFQATT, CDR2 SNEGSKA (reference sequence). The CDR3 spells CSAGGGSYGYTF. In DNA, the CDR3 is TGCAGTGCGGGAGGGGGGTCCTATGGCTACACCTTC.

The genes are TRBV30 and TRBJ2-7; a weak D match, TRBD2 (7 bases). The CDR3 has 14 residues. CDR1 and CDR2 (germline): GTSNPN, SVGIG (reference sequence). With 0 bases removed from V and 5 bases from J, the gap between germline ends came to 14 bases. The CDR3 sequence: CAWSVRGGGHEQYF. In DNA, the CDR3 is TGTGCCTGGAGTGTAAGGGGGGGCGGCCACGAGCAGTACTTC.

The V and J genes are TRBV27 and TRBJ2-1; D ambiguous. V dropped 0 bases and J dropped 7 bases, with 7 bases sitting between them. Germline V gene sequence: CDR1 MNHEY, CDR2 SMNVEV (reference sequence). The CDR3 is 13 residues long. The CDR3 region is CASSLSVRNEQFF. CDR3 sequence (DNA): TGTGCCAGCAGTTTATCGGTGAGAAATGAGCAGTTCTTC.

The chain employs TRBV20-1 and TRBJ1-6, with D maybe TRBD1 (6 bases). The germline V gene encodes CDR1 DFQATT and CDR2 SNEGSKA (reference sequence). The CDR3 runs 15 residues. V was trimmed by 6 bases and J by 0 bases, leaving 12 bases between them. The chain's CDR3 is CSAEGGSSYNSPLHF. The CDR3 nucleotides read TGCAGTGCCGAAGGGGGGAGCTCCTATAATTCACCCCTCCACTTT.

There are a few counts of this clonotype. DNA of the CDR3: TGTGCCAGCAGTTTAGACTTTAATGAGCAGTTCTTC. It encodes CASSLDFNEQFF. The chain is built from TRBV28 and TRBJ2-1; D gene uncertain. Germline-derived CDR1 and CDR2 are MDHEN and SYDVKM. Trimming left V 2 bases short and J 7 bases short, with 6 bases between. The CDR3 loop spans 12 amino acids. The full variable domain, its missing parts supplied by reference TRBV28 and TRBJ2-1, is DVKVTQSSRYLVKRTGEKVFLECVQDMDHENMFWYRQDPGLGLRLIYFSYDVKMKEKGDIPEGYSVSREKKERFSLILESASTNQTSMYLCASSLDFNEQFFGPGTRLTVL.

The V call is TRBV20-1, the J call TRBJ2-2; TRBD1 matches at 8 bases. V was clipped by 5 bases and J by 9 bases; unmatched bases: 5. The CDR3 is 12 amino acids. Looked up from germline, CDR1 is DFQATT and CDR2 is SNEGSKA (reference sequence). As DNA, the CDR3 is TGCAGTGCTCTGGGACAGGTCCGGGAGCTGTTTTTT. Translated, it gives CSALGQVRELFF.

The V call is TRBV6-5, the J call TRBJ1-1; 7 bases are shared with TRBD1. Trimming at V came to 6 bases and at J to 4 bases, leaving 2 bases not matched to a gene. CDR3 length: 12 residues. Germline CDR1 is MNHEY and CDR2 is SVGAGI. CDR3 bases: TGTGCCAGCAGGCAGGGGGGCACTGAAGCTTTCTTT. Amino acid sequence: CASRQGGTEAFF.

This clonotype was counted a single time. The J gene is TRBJ1-1, the V gene TRBV20-1; D ambiguous. V was trimmed by 8 bases and J by 0 bases, leaving 13 bases between them. Germline V lookup: CDR1 DFQATT, CDR2 SNEGSKA (reference sequence). This CDR3 contains 13 residues. CDR3 nucleotides: TGCAGTACGCACACACTCATGAACACTGAAGCTTTCTTT. It specifies CSTHTLMNTEAFF.

V usage is TRBV9 and J usage is TRBJ1-3; unclear D gene. The ends were cut back, 0 bases at V and 1 base at J, with 8 bases in the middle. This CDR3 has 15 residues. Germline assignment: CDR1 SGDLS and CDR2 YYNGEE. This CDR3 is CASSVAGVSGNTIYF. The CDR3 DNA follows: TGTGCCAGCAGCGTAGCTGGGGTATCTGGAAACACCATATATTTT.

This sequence joins TRBV11-2 and TRBJ2-3; D may be TRBD2 (6 bases). Trimming took 2 bases from V and 1 from J, leaving 13 bases between them. This CDR3 has 16 residues. Germline CDR1 and CDR2: SGHAT and FQNNGV. The CDR3 region is CASSLLAGLGTDTQYF. The CDR3 nucleotides are TGTGCCAGCAGCTTATTGGCGGGGTTGGGCACAGATACGCAGTATTTT.

The chain is built from TRBV14 and TRBJ2-5, with 8 bases fitting TRBD1. V shed 1 base, J shed 3 bases, and the junction held 7 bases outside the gene matches. The CDR3 runs to 16 residues. Germline CDR1 SGHDN, CDR2 FVKESK. CDR3 sequence (DNA): TGTGCCAGCAGCCAAGTGGCAGGGGGCGCGGAAGAGACCCAGTACTTC. It is translated as CASSQVAGGAEETQYF.